A single TCR beta chain is shown here with its context. Both TRBC1 and TRBC2 were covered by a beta constant-region primer of two equimolar oligonucleotides. TCRdb used MiXCR to reprocess the UMI-ligation and nested PCR reads, holding one entry per CDR3 protein. The sample yields 25,000 to 30,000 distinct CDR3 sequences, approximately 11% seen once. The CDR3 runs 15 residues. Germline loops: CDR1 DFQATT, CDR2 SNEGSKA (reference sequence). The V and J ends lost 6 bases and 4 bases, in that order; junction bases with no gene match: 9. This record comes from a study of naive and memory T cell subsets. Sequencing used effector memory CD4+ T cells from blood. Specified subset: effector memory, CD45RA- CD27-. The TCR was taken from a human donor in good health. This sequence joins TRBV20-1 and TRBJ2-1, with TRBD2 matching 10 bases. CDR3 protein: CSAPSGRSAYNEQFF. For the CDR3, the DNA is TGCAGTGCCCCTAGCGGGAGATCCGCATACAATGAGCAGTTCTTC.